This T cell receptor (beta chain) is from a study of cytomegalovirus exposure and HLA in healthy donors. The table lists this clone with a count of one. Its antigen remains unknown. The PCR employed 60 Vbeta primers together with 13 Jbeta primers. TCRdb's copy holds only in-frame clones and misses some; the assay was immunoSEQ multiplex PCR. The sample carries 150,000 to 200,000 clones, approximately 76% recorded once. Sampled while nominally healthy, donors likely had unrecorded immune exposures. Points from the study as a whole: As was reported, the HLA-A and HLA-B alleles of most subjects were accurately predicted from TCR beta sequences.

CDR1 is ENHRY and CDR2 is SYGVKD in the germline V gene. The ends were cut back, 4 bases at V and 1 base at J, with 11 bases in the middle. The CDR3 totals 14 residues. The V call is TRBV10-3, the J call TRBJ2-7, with D possibly being TRBD2 (6 bases). The TCR was taken from a man aged 60 to 75 in good health and CMV-seronegative. The sequenced sample was PBMCs. CDR3 coding DNA: TGTGCCATCAGTGGGGGGGACGGATCCTACGAGCAGTACTTC. Amino acid sequence: CAISGGDGSYEQYF.